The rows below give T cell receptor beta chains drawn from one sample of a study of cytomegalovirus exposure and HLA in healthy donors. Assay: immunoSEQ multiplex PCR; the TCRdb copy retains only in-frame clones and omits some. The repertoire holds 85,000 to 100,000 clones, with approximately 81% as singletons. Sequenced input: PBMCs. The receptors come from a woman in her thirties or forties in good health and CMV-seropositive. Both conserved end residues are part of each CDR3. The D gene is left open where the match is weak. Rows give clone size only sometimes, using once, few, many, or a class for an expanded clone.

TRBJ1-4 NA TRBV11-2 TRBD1 CASSPYRGAGKLFF TGTGCCAGCAGCCCTTACAGGGGTGCAGGAAAACTGTTTTTT
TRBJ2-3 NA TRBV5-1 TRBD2 CASRGSGRLKDTQYF TGCGCCAGCAGAGGCAGCGGGAGGTTAAAGGATACGCAGTATTTT
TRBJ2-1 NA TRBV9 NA CASSGDTRGEQFF TGTGCCAGCAGCGGAGACACTAGGGGGGAGCAGTTCTTC
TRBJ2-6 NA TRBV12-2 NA CASRLGPFTFYSGANVLTF TGTGCAAGTCGCTTAGGGCCTTTCACATTTTACTCTGGGGCCAACGTCCTGACTTTC
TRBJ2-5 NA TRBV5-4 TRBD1 CASSLPGQQETQYF TGTGCCAGCAGCTTGCCGGGACAGCAAGAGACCCAGTACTTC
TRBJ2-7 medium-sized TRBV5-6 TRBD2 CASSLGLAGEYSYEQYF TGTGCCAGCAGCTTAGGGCTAGCGGGAGAGTACTCCTACGAGCAGTACTTC
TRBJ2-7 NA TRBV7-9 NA CASSLGGGSREQYF TGTGCCAGCAGCTTAGGTGGCGGGTCGAGGGAGCAGTACTTC
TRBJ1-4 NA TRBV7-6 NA CASSLQGTNEKLFF TGTGCCAGCAGCCTCCAGGGGACTAATGAAAAACTGTTTTTT
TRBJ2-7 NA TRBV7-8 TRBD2 CASSLDRTSGPTMAYEQYF TGTGCCAGCAGCTTAGATAGAACTAGCGGGCCCACGATGGCCTACGAGCAGTACTTC
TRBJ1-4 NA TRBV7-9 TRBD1 CASSLGQGGEKLFF TGTGCCAGCAGCTTGGGACAGGGAGGTGAAAAACTGTTTTTT
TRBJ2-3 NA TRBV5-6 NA CANSLGDTTDTQYF TGTGCCAACAGCTTGGGGGACACCACAGATACGCAGTATTTT
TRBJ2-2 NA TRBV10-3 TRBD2 CAISEAGGRYGELFF TGTGCCATCAGCGAAGCGGGAGGAAGGTACGGGGAGCTGTTTTTT
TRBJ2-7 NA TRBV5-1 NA CASSFTRRGYEQYF TGCGCCAGCAGCTTTACTCGGCGGGGCTACGAGCAGTACTTC
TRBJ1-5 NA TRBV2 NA CASLGGAAGTQHF TGTGCCAGCCTCGGAGGGGCCGCCGGGACCCAGCATTTT
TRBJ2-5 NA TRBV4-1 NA CASSQRIYPGIVGETQYF TGCGCCAGCAGCCAACGTATCTATCCAGGGATAGTAGGGGAGACCCAGTACTTC
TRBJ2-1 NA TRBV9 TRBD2 CASSGGLAGASYNEQFF TGTGCCAGCAGCGGGGGACTAGCGGGAGCCTCTTACAATGAGCAGTTCTTC
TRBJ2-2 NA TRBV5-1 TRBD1 CASSLFRDRGNTGELFF TGCGCCAGCAGCTTGTTCAGGGACAGGGGTAACACCGGGGAGCTGTTTTTT
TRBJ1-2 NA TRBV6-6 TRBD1 CASSPHGQGEYGYTF TGTGCCAGCAGTCCCCACGGACAGGGCGAGTATGGCTACACCTTC